This TCR beta chain was captured by sequencing in a study of blood T cell repertoires in COVID-19. Which cohort a participant joined came from the clinical history participants gave. Germline V lookup: CDR1 MGHRA, CDR2 YSYEKL. V was cut by 4 bases and J by 0 bases, with 18 bases left in between. CDR3 length equals 17 residues. Authors' processing steps: Amplification of reference gene primers was used by the study to estimate nucleated cell counts. Sequencing was performed with immunoSEQ multiplex PCR; in TCRdb, only in-frame clones are kept and a portion is missing. V, J and clone size were drawn from that table, and D and trimming were deduced from the DNA. Among about 150,000 clones listed, 70% to 90% were seen once.

The chain carries TRBV4-1 and TRBJ1-2; the D gene is possibly TRBD1 (6 bases). This clonotype was obtained from a man in his forties or fifties who had recovered from COVID-19. Sequencing was carried out using PBMCs or T cells enriched from blood (not recorded which). The DNA of the CDR3 is TGCGCCAGCAGCCTTAGGGTGGGAGGGGGAGCTAACTATGGCTACACCTTC. Residues: CASSLRVGGGANYGYTF.